Below, 23 T cell receptor beta chains from the same sample are listed, as sequenced in a study of PD-L1 blockade in urothelial cancer. As to time point: peripheral blood 6 weeks after treatment start. Profiling relied on immunoSEQ multiplex PCR, and the TCRdb table lists in-frame clones only, not all of them. The sample lists tens of thousands of clones, 88% occurring once. Specimen: PBMCs, collected around atezolizumab (anti-PD-L1) treatment. These TCRs come from a man aged 55 to 70 with urothelial cancer.

CDR3 sequence reads: CATAEQAGTEAFF. In DNA, the CDR3 is TGCGCCACCGCGGAACAGGCTGGCACTGAAGCTTTCTTT. J is TRBJ1-1 and V is TRBV5-1; D is possibly TRBD1 (5 bases). The CDR3 spans 13 residues. The germline V gene has CDR1 SGHRS and CDR2 YFSETQ. V was pared by 9 bases and J by 4 bases, with 16 bases between.

As regards this clone: Other DNA sequences in the sample encode the same CDR3. The chain employs TRBV5-1 and TRBJ2-7, with TRBD2 as a possible D gene (5 bases). Trimming cost V 0 bases and J 3 bases, with 7 bases left between them. Per germline, CDR1 SGHRS and CDR2 YFSETQ. CDR3 length: 13 residues. CDR3 DNA: TGCGCCAGCAGCTTGGAACGGGGCTACGAGCAGTACTTC. It codes for CASSLERGYEQYF.

The chain links TRBV7-2 to TRBJ1-5; 7 bases map to TRBD1. Unmatched junction bases numbered 6, after V lost 5 bases and J lost 2 bases. The CDR3 is 15 amino acids. Germline-derived CDR1 and CDR2 are SGHTA and FQGNSA. The CDR3 sequence: CASSPDRERNQPQHF. CDR3 bases: TGTGCCAGCAGCCCCGACAGGGAACGCAATCAGCCCCAGCATTTT.

This rearrangement joins TRBV7-9 to TRBJ2-3; 7 bases agree with TRBD1. The V segment lost 5 bases and the J segment 0 bases; nucleotides outside the gene matches: 14. CDR3 length: 18 amino acids. The germline CDR1 and CDR2 sequences are SEHNR and FQNEAQ (reference sequence). CDR3 sequence reads: CASSPRTPGQYSTDTQYF. In DNA, the CDR3 is TGTGCCAGCAGCCCCCGGACCCCGGGACAGTATAGCACAGATACGCAGTATTTT.

This clone was recorded a few times. The genes are TRBV2 and TRBJ1-5; possible D gene TRBD1, 6 bases. V was trimmed by 7 bases and J by 4 bases, leaving 17 bases between them. Germline CDR1 is SNHLY and CDR2 is FYNNEI. The CDR3 runs 15 residues. Here the CDR3 DNA reads TGTGCCAGCAATCTTGAACAGGGACGAAATCAGCCCCAGCATTTT. It yields the protein CASNLEQGRNQPQHF. The entire variable domain, with the rest obtained from reference TRBV2 and TRBJ1-5, is as follows: EPEVTQTPSHQVTQMGQEVILRCVPISNHLYFYWYRQILGQKVEFLVSFYNNEISEKSEIFDDQFSVERPDGSNFTLKIRSTKLEDSAMYFCASNLEQGRNQPQHFGDGTRLSIL.

Comment on this clone: Other DNA sequences in this specimen translate into the identical CDR3. This chain joins TRBV29-1 and TRBJ2-2; possible D gene TRBD2, 6 bases. Germline CDR1 SQVTM, CDR2 ANQGSEA. CDR3 length equals 15 residues. Deletions cut 8 bases from V and 5 bases from J, with 21 bases between. The DNA of the CDR3 is TGCAGCATCACCCCCCGGGGGAGTGGGACCGGGGAGCTGTTTTTT. Amino acids: CSITPRGSGTGELFF.

The chain employs TRBV28 and TRBJ2-1, with D maybe TRBD1 (5 bases). V lost 6 bases and J lost 6, with 9 bases in between. Germline CDR1 MDHEN, CDR2 SYDVKM. The CDR3 has 12 amino acids. In DNA form, the CDR3 reads TGTGCCAGCAGCCTCGACAGCAATGAGCAGTTCTTC. Translated: CASSLDSNEQFF.

The CDR3 DNA reads TGCAGCGTTGAATTTCCGAGGAGTGATACGCAGTATTTT. This translates into CSVEFPRSDTQYF. V gene TRBV29-1 combines with J gene TRBJ2-3, with D uncertain. Trimming removed 2 bases from V and 6 bases from J, with 12 bases in between. Germline assignment: CDR1 SQVTM and CDR2 ANQGSEA. The CDR3 consists of 13 residues.

In its sample, this clone was seen a few times. The chain carries TRBV7-6 and TRBJ1-1, with TRBD1 matching 11 bases. This CDR3 contains 14 residues. Germline V CDR1 and CDR2: SGHVS, FNYEAQ. Germline trimming cut 5 bases from V and 6 bases from J; bases unmatched to any gene: 5. CDR3 in amino acids: CASSPDRGLSEAFF. Written as DNA, the CDR3 is TGTGCCAGCAGCCCGGACAGGGGGCTCTCTGAAGCTTTCTTT.

The chain has TRBV7-2 and TRBJ2-1; the D is unclear. V was shortened by 5 bases and J by 7 bases, with 24 bases between the two germline ends. Germline CDR1 reads SGHTA; CDR2 reads FQGNSA. The CDR3 length is 17 residues. In DNA, the CDR3 is TGTGCCAGCAGCCGCGACTCTTCCTTCCAAGGAAATAATGAGCAGTTCTTC. This gives the protein CASSRDSSFQGNNEQFF.

The J gene is TRBJ1-3, the V gene TRBV9, with 9 nucleotides matching TRBD1. The CDR3 consists of 17 residues. CDR1 is SGDLS and CDR2 is YYNGEE in the germline V gene. J was trimmed by 4 bases and V by 0 bases; bases with no gene match: 8. DNA of the CDR3: TGTGCCAGCAGCGTAGCGATGGGACAGGGAGTCGGAAACACCATATATTTT. Translating gives CASSVAMGQGVGNTIYF.

The chain combines TRBV27 with TRBJ1-2; tentatively, D is TRBD1 (6 bases). This CDR3 has 15 amino acids. Deletions cut 5 bases from V and 8 bases from J, with 21 bases between. Germline CDR1 reads MNHEY; CDR2 reads SMNVEV (reference sequence). DNA of the CDR3: TGTGCCAGCAGTCCTAACATGTTGGGGGCCGGCGGCTACACCTTC. Its translation: CASSPNMLGAGGYTF.

V is TRBV11-2 and J is TRBJ2-2, with 7 bases lining up with TRBD1. The CDR3 totals 16 residues. Germline CDR1 is SGHAT and CDR2 is FQNNGV. Losses at the gene ends were 3 bases for V and 3 bases for J; bases not matched to a gene: 7. DNA for the CDR3: TGTGCCAGCAGCTTCGGGGACAGACGATACACCGGGGAGCTGTTTTTT. Its protein product is CASSFGDRRYTGELFF.

The CDR3 nucleotides are TGTGCCAGCAGGGCGGGACAGGCCTACGGGGAGCAGTTCTTC. Translation: CASRAGQAYGEQFF. The chain employs TRBV25-1 and TRBJ2-1; 8 bases are a match to TRBD1. The CDR3 covers 14 residues. Per the germline V gene, CDR1 is MGHDK and CDR2 is SYGVNS. The V gene end was trimmed by 6 bases and the J gene end by 10 bases; junction bases not matched to a gene: 11.

The chain combines TRBV29-1 with TRBJ2-7; 11 bases agree with TRBD1. With 7 bases clipped from V and 5 bases from J, the junction kept 7 bases outside the gene matches. CDR1 SQVTM and CDR2 ANQGSEA come from the germline V gene. CDR3 length: 13 amino acids. Here the CDR3 DNA reads TGCAGCGGGACAGGGGGCGCGAGGAACGAGCAGTACTTC. Its translation is CSGTGGARNEQYF.

The rearrangement links TRBV5-1 to TRBJ2-5; no clear D gene. CDR3 length: 14 residues. Germline CDR1 is SGHRS and CDR2 is YFSETQ. V was clipped by 1 base and J by 1 base, with 8 bases between them. The DNA for the CDR3 is TGCGCCAGCAGCTTGAGCGCATTCCAAGAGACCCAGTACTTC. Encoded protein: CASSLSAFQETQYF.

This clone showed up just once. This sequence joins TRBV19 and TRBJ1-1; tentative D call: TRBD1 (6 bases). CDR1 and CDR2 from the germline V gene are LNHDA and SQIVND (reference sequence). Trimming shortened V by 6 bases and J by 5 bases, and 22 bases separated the two germline ends. This CDR3 spans 16 amino acids. The CDR3 DNA is TGTGCCAGTAGCCTAGTTAGGACAGTTGAAGGAACTGAAGCTTTCTTT. As protein: CASSLVRTVEGTEAFF.

This rearrangement joins TRBV28 to TRBJ2-7, with D unclear. CDR1 is MDHEN and CDR2 is SYDVKM in the germline V gene. V lost 3 bases and J 3 bases, leaving 9 bases between the germline ends. This CDR3 comprises 13 residues. The CDR3 reads CASSFPTNYEQYF. CDR3 in DNA: TGTGCCAGCAGTTTCCCTACGAACTACGAGCAGTACTTC.

The V gene is TRBV19, the J gene TRBJ1-2, with 7 nucleotides matching TRBD1. The V gene's germline CDR1 is LNHDA and CDR2 SQIVND (reference sequence). CDR3 length: 14 residues. After removal of 5 bases from V and 7 bases from J, the junction contained 10 bases not matched to a gene. The CDR3 reads CASSQGQLMGGYTF. The DNA of the CDR3 is TGTGCCAGTAGTCAGGGACAGCTCATGGGTGGCTACACCTTC.

The chain recombines TRBV6-5 with TRBJ2-7, with TRBD1 as a possible D gene (5 bases). Trimming pared 9 bases from V and 0 bases from J, leaving 15 bases between. The CDR3 runs to 14 residues. Germline V gene lookup returns CDR1 MNHEY and CDR2 SVGAGI. The CDR3 is CASRQQKSSYEQYF. The CDR3 bases are TGTGCCAGTAGACAGCAGAAGAGCTCCTACGAGCAGTACTTC.

This chain links TRBV2 with TRBJ2-1; 7 nucleotides match TRBD1. Germline-derived CDR1 and CDR2 are SNHLY and FYNNEI. The CDR3 consists of 13 residues. Trimming removed 10 bases from V and 7 bases from J; junction bases left unmatched: 10. CDR3 bases: TGTGCCAAAGGGACAGTGGATAGGAATGAGCAGTTCTTC. Protein product: CAKGTVDRNEQFF. Together with reference TRBV2 and TRBJ2-1, the CDR3 gives the full variable domain: EPEVTQTPSHQVTQMGQEVILRCVPISNHLYFYWYRQILGQKVEFLVSFYNNEISEKSEIFDDQFSVERPDGSNFTLKIRSTKLEDSAMYFCAKGTVDRNEQFFGPGTRLTVL.

In its sample, this clone was seen once. The chain's CDR3 is CASLTRDRGTEAFF. CDR3 in DNA: TGTGCCAGTCTCACCCGGGACAGGGGGACTGAAGCTTTCTTT. The chain joins TRBV19 to TRBJ1-1; 11 bases are shared with TRBD1. Looked up from germline, CDR1 is LNHDA and CDR2 is SQIVND (reference sequence). The CDR3 consists of 14 residues. V dropped 8 bases and J dropped 5; count of bases not matched to a gene: 7. Drawing the rest from reference TRBV19 and TRBJ1-1, the complete variable domain is DGGITQSPKYLFRKEGQNVTLSCEQNLNHDAMYWYRQDPGQGLRLIYYSQIVNDFQKGDIAEGYSVSREKKESFPLTVTSAQKNPTAFYLCASLTRDRGTEAFFGQGTRLTVV.

The V and J genes are TRBV9 and TRBJ2-3, with 11 nucleotides matching TRBD2. Per the germline V gene, CDR1 is SGDLS and CDR2 is YYNGEE. J lost 6 bases, V lost 0 bases, and 9 bases had no gene match. The CDR3 has 17 residues. CDR3 protein: CASSVEGLAVPGDTQYF. In nucleotides, the CDR3 is TGTGCCAGCAGCGTAGAGGGACTAGCGGTACCGGGGGATACGCAGTATTTT.